Listed below are T cell receptor beta chains from one sample, sequenced in a study of OX40 agonist ivuxolimab in advanced cancers. Sequenced by immunoSEQ multiplex PCR; TCRdb stores in-frame clones only, minus some. Counted here are around 30,000 clones, around 74% occurring once; the ten biggest clones make up over 10%. Here the sequenced sample was CD4+ or CD8+ T cells sorted from blood, taken in a trial of the OX40 agonist ivuxolimab. All receptors come from an adult with an advanced solid tumor such as melanoma, head and neck, liver or kidney cancer. Both conserved end residues are trimmed from each CDR3.

J: TRBJ1-6; V: TRBV5-1; CDR3: ASSQGQNSPLH
J: TRBJ1-5; V: TRBV19; CDR3: ASRPPDLYNQPQH
J: TRBJ2-2; V: TRBV7-9; CDR3: ASSLGGSTGELF
J: TRBJ1-3; V: TRBV6-1; CDR3: ASLTTGGSGNTIY
J: TRBJ1-5; V: TRBV2; CDR3: ASSAPLVSSNQPQH
J: TRBJ2-5; V: TRBV5-4; CDR3: ASSLASGRTQY
J: TRBJ1-1; V: TRBV2; CDR3: ASSIRPTEAF
J: TRBJ1-3; V: TRBV5-1; CDR3: ASSLAGSSGNTIY
J: TRBJ1-5; V: TRBV6-5; CDR3: ASSYSTGNQPQH
J: TRBJ1-4; V: TRBV6-6; CDR3: ASRLDATNEKLF
J: TRBJ2-3; V: TRBV5-6; CDR3: ASSLDDTQY
J: TRBJ2-4; V: TRBV13; CDR3: ASSFQGNIQY
J: TRBJ1-2; V: TRBV6-5; CDR3: ASSNRGLDYGYT
J: TRBJ1-5; V: TRBV30; CDR3: AWSEQGGQPQH
J: TRBJ1-1; V: TRBV4-1; CDR3: ASSQGTEAF
J: TRBJ1-2; V: TRBV6-1; CDR3: ASSLREDYGYT
J: TRBJ1-3; V: TRBV15; CDR3: ATSRDPTRNSGNTIY
J: TRBJ2-7; V: TRBV7-2; CDR3: ASSSFYEQY
J: TRBJ1-1; V: TRBV6-1; CDR3: ASILQGGNTEAF
J: TRBJ1-1; V: TRBV23-1; CDR3: ARGTENTEAF
J: TRBJ1-2; V: TRBV25-1; CDR3: ASSKEGRRPGYT
J: TRBJ1-1; V: TRBV9; CDR3: ASSERNTEAF
J: TRBJ2-3; V: TRBV6-5; CDR3: ASRGRDRATDTQY
J: TRBJ1-1; V: TRBV19; CDR3: ASSGQGVIHTEAF